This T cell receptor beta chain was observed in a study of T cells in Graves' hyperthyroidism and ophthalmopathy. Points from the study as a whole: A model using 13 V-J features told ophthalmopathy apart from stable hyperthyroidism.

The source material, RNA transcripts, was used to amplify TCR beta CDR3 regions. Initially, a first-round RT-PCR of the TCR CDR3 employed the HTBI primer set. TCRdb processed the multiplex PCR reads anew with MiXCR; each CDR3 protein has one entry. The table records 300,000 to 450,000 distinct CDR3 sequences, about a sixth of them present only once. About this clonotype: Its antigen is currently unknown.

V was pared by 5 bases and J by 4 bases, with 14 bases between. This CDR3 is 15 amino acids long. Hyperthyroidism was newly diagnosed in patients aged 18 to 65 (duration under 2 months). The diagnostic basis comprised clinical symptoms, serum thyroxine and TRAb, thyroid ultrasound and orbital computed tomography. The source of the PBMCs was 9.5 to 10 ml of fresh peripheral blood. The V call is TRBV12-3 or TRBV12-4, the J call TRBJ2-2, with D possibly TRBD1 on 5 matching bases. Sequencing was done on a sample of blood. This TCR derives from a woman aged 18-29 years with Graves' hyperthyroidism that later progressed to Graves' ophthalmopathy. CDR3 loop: CASSPGLGSTGELFF. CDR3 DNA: TGTGCCAGCAGTCCAGGGTTGGGCAGCACCGGGGAGCTGTTTTTT.